The 14 T cell receptor beta chains reported below all come from one sample, sequenced in a study of CD8+CD57+ T cells in acquired aplastic anemia. TCR beta VDJ and CDR3 profiles were obtained from a genomic DNA template. TCRdb recomputed calls from the reads with MiXCR, one row per CDR3 protein. This sample has 200,000 to 250,000 distinct CDR3 sequences, with roughly two thirds found just once. For sequencing, patients were chosen who had shown expansion of CD8+CD57+ cells by flow cytometry. The sequencing input was sorted CD4+, CD8+, or CD8+CD57+ T cells (not recorded which) from PBMCs. Source of these receptors: a human donor with aplastic anemia.

The genes are TRBV19 and TRBJ2-7, with 7 bases that match TRBD1. In germline, CDR1 is LNHDA, CDR2 SQIVND (reference sequence). The CDR3 is made up of 10 amino acids. V dropped 4 bases and J dropped 11; count of bases not matched to a gene: 2. The CDR3 is CASSTTGEYF. The CDR3 nucleotides are TGTGCCAGTAGTACCACAGGGGAGTACTTC.

This clonotype occurred many times. The CDR3 protein is CASSPGTGLLSHNSPLHF. For the CDR3, the DNA is TGTGCCAGCAGCCCAGGGACAGGGCTCCTTTCACATAATTCACCCCTCCACTTT. This chain uses TRBV9 with TRBJ1-6; 9 bases are a match to TRBD1. The V gene's germline CDR1 is SGDLS and CDR2 YYNGEE. The J segment lost 5 bases and the V segment lost 4 bases, leaving 13 bases of the junction unmatched. The CDR3 runs 18 residues.

In nucleotides, the CDR3 is TGTGCCAGCAGCCTAACTGCGGGGACAGGCAATGAGCAGTTCTTC. This gives the protein CASSLTAGTGNEQFF. This sequence joins TRBV14 and TRBJ2-1, with 8 bases identical to TRBD1. Germline V gene data show CDR1 as SGHDN and CDR2 as FVKESK. The V segment lost 4 bases and the J segment 6 bases; nucleotides outside the gene matches: 8. This CDR3 spans 15 amino acids.

The chain uses TRBV9 and TRBJ1-2; D perhaps matches TRBD1 (5 bases). The CDR3 consists of 12 residues. V shed 7 bases and J shed 4 bases, with 11 bases lying between them. CDR1 and CDR2 from the germline V gene are SGDLS and YYNGEE. CDR3 loop: CASGSRVYGYTF. CDR3 sequence (DNA): TGTGCCAGCGGTTCCAGGGTCTATGGCTACACCTTC.

The chain is built from TRBV29-1 and TRBJ1-4; a weak D match, TRBD1 (6 bases). Germline V lookup: CDR1 SQVTM, CDR2 ANQGSEA. Trimming took off 6 bases at V and 0 bases at J, with 17 bases between the two ends. This CDR3 comprises 16 residues. CDR3 sequence (DNA): TGCAGCGTAAAAGGGGGGGCACTGGCAACTAATGAAAAACTGTTTTTT. Its protein product is CSVKGGALATNEKLFF.

This clonotype has just a few counts. V gene TRBV11-3 combines with J gene TRBJ1-3; TRBD1 might be the D (6 bases). Germline V gene lookup returns CDR1 SGHNT and CDR2 YENEEA. CDR3 length: 14 residues. Deletions cut 3 bases from V and 4 bases from J, with 10 bases between. CDR3 in amino acids: CASSLGGTGNTIYF. Here the CDR3 DNA reads TGTGCCAGCAGCTTGGGAGGGACAGGAAACACCATATATTTT.

The gene calls are TRBV7-9 and TRBJ1-2; a possible D gene is TRBD1 (5 bases). The germline gives CDR1 SEHNR, CDR2 FQNEAQ (reference sequence). This CDR3 has 16 residues. Deletions cut 4 bases from V and 3 bases from J, with 18 bases between. Here the CDR3 reads CASSSGRKDRDYGYTF. DNA of the CDR3: TGTGCCAGCAGCTCCGGCCGGAAAGACAGAGACTATGGCTACACCTTC.

This clonotype was picked up many times. This sequence joins TRBV2 and TRBJ1-6; no clear D gene. Looked up from germline, CDR1 is SNHLY and CDR2 is FYNNEI. The V and J ends lost 6 bases and 7 bases respectively, with 22 bases between them. This CDR3 spans 17 amino acids. For the CDR3, the DNA is TGTGCCAGCAGCTGGGAACGAGCCACCAGCCCGAATTCACCCCTCCACTTT. Amino acids: CASSWERATSPNSPLHF.

This clonotype was seen once. The genes are TRBV15 and TRBJ1-1, with 8 bases matching TRBD1. CDR1 and CDR2 (germline): LNHNV, YYDKDF (reference sequence). The V segment lost 2 bases and the J segment 5 bases; nucleotides outside the gene matches: 7. The CDR3 is 15 amino acids. The CDR3: CATSRPGQGGTEAFF. CDR3 coding DNA: TGTGCCACCAGCAGACCAGGACAGGGAGGAACTGAAGCTTTCTTT.

The chain employs TRBV20-1 and TRBJ2-7, with 11 bases that match TRBD1. Germline V lookup: CDR1 DFQATT, CDR2 SNEGSKA (reference sequence). Trimming at V came to 6 bases and at J to 4 bases, leaving 5 bases not matched to a gene. This CDR3 has 13 residues. The CDR3: CSAPGTGGYEQYF. The CDR3, as DNA: TGCAGTGCCCCCGGGACAGGGGGTTACGAGCAGTACTTC.

The genes are TRBV19 and TRBJ1-1; no clear D gene. CDR3 length: 15 residues. The V and J ends lost 3 bases and 0 bases respectively, with 11 bases between them. Germline CDR1 reads LNHDA; CDR2 reads SQIVND (reference sequence). CDR3 in DNA: TGTGCCAGTAGTATTGGGCGGAGCATGAACACTGAAGCTTTCTTT. Its protein is CASSIGRSMNTEAFF.

The chain links TRBV20-1 to TRBJ2-7, with D perhaps TRBD2 (5 bases). Germline V gives CDR1 DFQATT, CDR2 SNEGSKA (reference sequence). This CDR3 comprises 9 residues. V gave up 7 bases and J gave up 5 bases, with 6 bases separating them. CDR3 loop: CSVGDEQYF. CDR3 nucleotides: TGCAGTGTCGGGGACGAGCAGTACTTC.

The V and J genes are TRBV4-2 and TRBJ1-4; TRBD1 might be the D (6 bases). The CDR3 sequence is 13 residues long. The germline gives CDR1 LGHNA, CDR2 YNFKEQ. V lost 8 bases and J lost 8, with 15 bases in between. In DNA form, the CDR3 reads TGTGCCAGCGAAACAGGGTATGGGGAAAAACTGTTTTTT. This encodes CASETGYGEKLFF.

In the case of this clonotype: A much larger clone lies a single base off, so this may be a read error. J is TRBJ2-1 and V is TRBV7-3; TRBD2 agrees at 12 bases. Germline CDR1 and CDR2: SGHTA and FQGTGA. This CDR3 has 14 amino acids. CDR3 nucleotide sequence: TGTGCCAGCAGCCGAACTAGCGGGGGGCCTGAGCAGTTATTC. It codes for CASSRTSGGPEQLF.